This is a list of T cell receptor beta chains from one sample in a study of chemoradiotherapy in HPV16-positive cancers. This table comes from immunoSEQ multiplex PCR, and its TCRdb copy is limited to in-frame clones, with some not included. The sample records about 7,000 clones, under 90% being singletons. This material consisted of tumor tissue, taken from a patient who underwent chemoradiotherapy. The receptors originated from a human donor with HPV-associated anogenital cancer. Each CDR3 is given with its conserved first and last residue. A D gene is named only where the DNA matches it firmly.

TRBV18	TRBD1	TRBJ2-7	TGTGCCAGCTCACCAAGCCGGGACAGGGGTAACGAGCAGTACTTC	CASSPSRDRGNEQYF
TRBV9	NA	TRBJ1-2	TGTGCCAGCAGCCCCGGCTTGGTCCATGACTATGGCTACACCTTC	CASSPGLVHDYGYTF
TRBV25-1	NA	TRBJ2-3	TGTGCCAGCAAGGGGGATACGCAGTATTTT	CASKGDTQYF
TRBV4-2	TRBD2	TRBJ2-3	TGTGCCAGCAGCCCGAGGACTAGCGGGAGGTGGGATACGCAGTATTTT	CASSPRTSGRWDTQYF
TRBV5-5	NA	TRBJ2-1	TGTGCCAGCAGCTCGAGAGGCGCGCTGACCTACAATGAGCAGTTCTTC	CASSSRGALTYNEQFF
TRBV6-1	NA	TRBJ1-2	TGTGCCAGCAGTGTAAGCCCCAGGGATGGCTACACCTTC	CASSVSPRDGYTF
TRBV18	TRBD1	TRBJ1-2	TGTGCCAGCTCACCACCATCAGGGGGTCGGCCGACTTATGGCTACACCTTC	CASSPPSGGRPTYGYTF
TRBV9	NA	TRBJ2-1	TGTGCCAGCAGCATCAGCGGCCCGAGCTCCTACAATGAGCAGTTCTTC	CASSISGPSSYNEQFF
TRBV5-1	NA	TRBJ2-5	TGCGCCAGCAACTCGGCAGGAGGAGGGTTAGGAGAGACCCAGTACTTC	CASNSAGGGLGETQYF
TRBV7-6	TRBD1	TRBJ2-2	TGTGCCAGCAGCCCACAGGGGGCGGTCGGGGAGCTGTTTTTT	CASSPQGAVGELFF